This paragraph reports one T cell receptor beta chain. This entry is derived from a study of blood T cell repertoires in COVID-19. Study as a whole: Acute and convalescent COVID-19 samples came from the United States, Italy and Spain.

Individuals aged about 18 to 90 years were recruited from 24 US areas. Assay used: immunoSEQ multiplex PCR; TCRdb lists only in-frame clones, some missing. This table holds under 500,000 clones, around 87% found once. The CDR3 is made up of 15 amino acids. Trimming removed 0 bases from V and 5 bases from J; junction bases left unmatched: 8. Per the germline V gene, CDR1 is SGHRS and CDR2 is YFSETQ. The sequenced sample consisted of PBMCs or T cells enriched from blood (not recorded which). This receptor was taken from a man aged 25-45 years who had recovered from COVID-19. This sequence joins TRBV5-1 and TRBJ2-7, with TRBD1 identical over 7 bases. This CDR3 reads CASSLGATGNNEQYF. CDR3 in DNA: TGCGCCAGCAGCTTGGGTGCGACAGGGAACAACGAGCAGTACTTC.